This entry features one T cell receptor beta chain sequence. Primers: 60 Vbeta forward and 13 Jbeta reverse. Clones were sequenced by immunoSEQ multiplex PCR, and TCRdb holds only the in-frame ones, with some missing. The data hold approximately 150,000 clones, with about three fifths observed a single time. CDR3 length: 15 amino acids. In germline, CDR1 is SGHRS, CDR2 YFSETQ. The ends were cut back, 1 base at V and 8 bases at J, with 15 bases in the middle. This record comes from a study of cytomegalovirus exposure and HLA in healthy donors. The sequence was collected from a woman younger than 45 in good health and CMV-seropositive. The chain recombines TRBV5-1 with TRBJ1-4; no firm D call. The sample taken for sequencing was PBMCs. The DNA for the CDR3 is TGCGCCAGCAGCTTGCGGGATCTCACTAGGGAAAAACTGTTTTTT. This codes for CASSLRDLTREKLFF.